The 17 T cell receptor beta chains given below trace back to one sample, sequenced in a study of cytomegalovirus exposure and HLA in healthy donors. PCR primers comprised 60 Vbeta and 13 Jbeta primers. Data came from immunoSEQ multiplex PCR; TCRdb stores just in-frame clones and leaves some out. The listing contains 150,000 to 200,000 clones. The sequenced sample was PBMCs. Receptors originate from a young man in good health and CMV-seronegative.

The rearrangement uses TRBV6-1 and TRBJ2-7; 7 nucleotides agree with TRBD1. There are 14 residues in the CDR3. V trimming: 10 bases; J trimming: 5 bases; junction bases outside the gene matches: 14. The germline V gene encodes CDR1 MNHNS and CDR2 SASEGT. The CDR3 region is CATPRGQTVDEQYF. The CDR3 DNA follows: TGTGCCACGCCCCGGGGACAGACCGTCGACGAGCAGTACTTC.

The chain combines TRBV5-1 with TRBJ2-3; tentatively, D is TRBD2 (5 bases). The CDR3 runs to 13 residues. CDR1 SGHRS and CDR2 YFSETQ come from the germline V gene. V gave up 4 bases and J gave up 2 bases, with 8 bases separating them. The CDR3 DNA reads TGCGCCAGCAGCCCCGGGGACACAGATACGCAGTATTTT. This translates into CASSPGDTDTQYF. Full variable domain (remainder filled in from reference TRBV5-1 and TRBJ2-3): KAGVTQTPRYLIKTRGQQVTLSCSPISGHRSVSWYQQTPGQGLQFLFEYFSETQRNKGNFPGRFSGRQFSNSRSEMNVSTLELGDSALYLCASSPGDTDTQYFGPGTRLTVL.

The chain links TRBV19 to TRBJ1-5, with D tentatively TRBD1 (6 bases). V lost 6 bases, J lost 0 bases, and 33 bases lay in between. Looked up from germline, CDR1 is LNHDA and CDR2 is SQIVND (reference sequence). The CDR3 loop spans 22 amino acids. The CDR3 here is CASSQFRDISGSLLYSNQPQHF. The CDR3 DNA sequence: TGTGCCAGTAGCCAGTTCCGGGACATCTCCGGCTCACTCCTTTATAGCAATCAGCCCCAGCATTTT.

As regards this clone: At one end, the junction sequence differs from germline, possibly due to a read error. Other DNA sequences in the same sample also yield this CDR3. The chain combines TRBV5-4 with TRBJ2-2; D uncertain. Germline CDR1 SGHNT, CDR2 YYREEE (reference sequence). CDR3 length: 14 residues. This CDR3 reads CASSLTPSTGELFF. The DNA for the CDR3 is TGCGCCAGCAGCTTGACCCCCAGCACCGGGGAGCTGTTTTTT.

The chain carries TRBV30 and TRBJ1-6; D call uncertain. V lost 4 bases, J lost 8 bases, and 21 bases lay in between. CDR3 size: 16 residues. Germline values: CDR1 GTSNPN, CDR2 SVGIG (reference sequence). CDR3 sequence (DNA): TGTGCCTGGAAGGCCCCCTTTAGCGGTCAGTATTCACCCCTCCACTTT. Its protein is CAWKAPFSGQYSPLHF.

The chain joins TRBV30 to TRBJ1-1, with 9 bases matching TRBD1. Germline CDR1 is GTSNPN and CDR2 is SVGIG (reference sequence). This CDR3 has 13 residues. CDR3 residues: CARTGTGPTEAFF. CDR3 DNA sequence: TGTGCACGGACCGGGACAGGGCCCACTGAAGCTTTCTTT.

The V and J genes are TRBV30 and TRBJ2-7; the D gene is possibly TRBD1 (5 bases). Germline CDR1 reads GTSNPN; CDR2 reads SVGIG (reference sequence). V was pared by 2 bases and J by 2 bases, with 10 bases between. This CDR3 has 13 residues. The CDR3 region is CAWSRGGTYEQYF. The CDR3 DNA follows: TGTGCCTGGAGTAGGGGCGGCACCTACGAGCAGTACTTC.

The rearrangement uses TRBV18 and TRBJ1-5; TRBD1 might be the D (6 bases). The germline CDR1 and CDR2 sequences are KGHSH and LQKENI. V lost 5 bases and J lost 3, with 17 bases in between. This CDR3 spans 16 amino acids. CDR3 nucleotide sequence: TGTGCCAGCTCAGCGTTTTCGACAGGTTACAATCAGCCCCAGCATTTT. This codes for CASSAFSTGYNQPQHF. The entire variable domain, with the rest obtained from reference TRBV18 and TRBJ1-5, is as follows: NAGVMQNPRHLVRRRGQEARLRCSPMKGHSHVYWYRQLPEEGLKFMVYLQKENIIDESGMPKERFSAEFPKEGPSILRIQQVVRGDSAAYFCASSAFSTGYNQPQHFGDGTRLSIL.

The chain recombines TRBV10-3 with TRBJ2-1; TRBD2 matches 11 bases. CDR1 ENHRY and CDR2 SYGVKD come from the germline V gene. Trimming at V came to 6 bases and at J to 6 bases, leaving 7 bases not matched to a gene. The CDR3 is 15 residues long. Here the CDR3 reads CAIRSTSGMPNEQFF. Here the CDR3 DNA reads TGTGCCATCAGGTCGACTAGCGGGATGCCCAATGAGCAGTTCTTC.

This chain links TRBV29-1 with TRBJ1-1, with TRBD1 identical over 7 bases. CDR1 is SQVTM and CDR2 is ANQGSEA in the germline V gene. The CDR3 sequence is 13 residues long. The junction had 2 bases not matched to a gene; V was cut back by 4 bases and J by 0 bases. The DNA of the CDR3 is TGCAGCGTTGCGGGACAGATGAACACTGAAGCTTTCTTT. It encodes CSVAGQMNTEAFF.

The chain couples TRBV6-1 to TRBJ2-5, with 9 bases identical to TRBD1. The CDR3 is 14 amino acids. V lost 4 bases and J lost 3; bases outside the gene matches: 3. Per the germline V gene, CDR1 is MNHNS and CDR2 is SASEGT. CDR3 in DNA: TGTGCCAGCAGTGGGCGACAGGGGGAAGAGACCCAGTACTTC. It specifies CASSGRQGEETQYF.

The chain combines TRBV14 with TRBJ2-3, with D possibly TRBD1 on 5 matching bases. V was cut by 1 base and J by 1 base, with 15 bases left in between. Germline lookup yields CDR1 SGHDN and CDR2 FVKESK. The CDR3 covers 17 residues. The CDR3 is CASSQVLGGAGTDTQYF. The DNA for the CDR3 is TGTGCCAGCAGCCAAGTCTTGGGTGGGGCAGGCACAGATACGCAGTATTTT.

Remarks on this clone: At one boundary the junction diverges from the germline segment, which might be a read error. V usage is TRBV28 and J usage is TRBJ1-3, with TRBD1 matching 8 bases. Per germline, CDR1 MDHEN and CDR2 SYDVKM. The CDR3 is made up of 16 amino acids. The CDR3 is CASHLTGDHSGNTIYF. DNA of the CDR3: TGTGCCAGCCACCTGACAGGGGACCACTCTGGAAACACTATATATTTT.

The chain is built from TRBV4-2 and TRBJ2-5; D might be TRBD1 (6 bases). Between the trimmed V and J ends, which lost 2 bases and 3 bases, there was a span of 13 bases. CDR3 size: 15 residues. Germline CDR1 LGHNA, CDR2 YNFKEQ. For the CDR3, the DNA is TGTGCCAGCAGCCAACAGTCTGAGGGGGAAGAGACCCAGTACTTC. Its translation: CASSQQSEGEETQYF.

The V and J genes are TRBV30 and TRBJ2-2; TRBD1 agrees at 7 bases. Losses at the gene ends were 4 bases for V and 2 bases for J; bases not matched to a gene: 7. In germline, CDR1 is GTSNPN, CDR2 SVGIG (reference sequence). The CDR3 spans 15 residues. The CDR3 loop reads CAWIRTGLNTGELFF. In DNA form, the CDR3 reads TGTGCCTGGATAAGGACAGGTCTTAACACCGGGGAGCTGTTTTTT.

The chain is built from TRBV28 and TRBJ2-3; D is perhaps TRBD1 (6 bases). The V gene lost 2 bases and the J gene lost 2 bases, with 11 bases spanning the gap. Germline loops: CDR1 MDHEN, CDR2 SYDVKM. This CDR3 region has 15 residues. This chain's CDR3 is CASSLLQGTTDTQYF. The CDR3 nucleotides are TGTGCCAGCAGTTTACTGCAGGGGACCACAGATACGCAGTATTTT.

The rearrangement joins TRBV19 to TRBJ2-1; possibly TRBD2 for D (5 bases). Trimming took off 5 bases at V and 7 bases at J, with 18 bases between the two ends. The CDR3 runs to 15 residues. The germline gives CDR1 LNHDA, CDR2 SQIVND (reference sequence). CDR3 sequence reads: CASSRTGLSLNEQFF. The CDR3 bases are TGTGCCAGTAGTCGTACTGGACTCTCCTTGAATGAGCAGTTCTTC.